The 28 T cell receptor beta chains listed next were all sequenced from one sample in a study of T and B cells in COVID-19 patients. Blood genomic DNA input for TRB amplification was about 250-500 ng. BIOMED2 TRB-A/B primer pools were used in multiplex TRB PCR. TCRdb reanalysed the multiplex PCR reads using MiXCR and keeps one entry per CDR3 protein. Of around 6,700 distinct CDR3 sequences in the sample, roughly 28% were seen once. Sequencing used blood. All receptors derive from a human donor with active COVID-19.

By sample fraction, this clonotype is medium-sized. The rearrangement joins TRBV19 to TRBJ2-1; TRBD2 aligns across 8 bases. The CDR3 has 17 residues. Germline V gene lookup returns CDR1 LNHDA and CDR2 SQIVND (reference sequence). V trimming: 5 bases; J trimming: 3 bases; junction bases outside the gene matches: 12. CDR3 bases: TGTGCCAGTAGTTCCGGGGGTAGCGGGATTCGCTACAATGAGCAGTTCTTC. Translating gives CASSSGGSGIRYNEQFF.

Judged by abundance, this clonotype is medium-sized. The chain carries TRBV15 and TRBJ2-1, with 7 bases identical to TRBD2. V lost 3 bases, J lost 8 bases, and 16 bases stayed unmatched. There are 17 residues in the CDR3. Germline V CDR1 and CDR2: LNHNV, YYDKDF (reference sequence). CDR3 in DNA: TGTGCCACCAGCAGGTCCCTTGCGGGAGAAGTTTGGGATGAGCAGTTCTTC. Translating gives CATSRSLAGEVWDEQFF.

This clonotype is medium-sized (0.01 to 0.1%). This sequence joins TRBV29-1 and TRBJ2-1; tentatively, D is TRBD2 (8 bases). Germline V lookup: CDR1 SQVTM, CDR2 ANQGSEA. The CDR3 totals 15 residues. The V end lost 7 bases, the J end lost 8 bases, and 24 bases lay between the germline ends. CDR3 in DNA: TGCAGCGCCGGGGGGGAGACAGGGTGGTCTTATGAGCAGTTCTTC. It yields the protein CSAGGETGWSYEQFF.

This clonotype is judged medium-sized. The chain uses TRBV19 and TRBJ1-2, with D perhaps TRBD1 (5 bases). With 3 bases removed from V and 8 bases from J, the gap between germline ends came to 16 bases. CDR1 is LNHDA and CDR2 is SQIVND in the germline V gene (reference sequence). This CDR3 is built from 14 residues. The chain's CDR3 is CASSIYEGAEGYTF. In DNA form, the CDR3 reads TGTGCCAGTAGTATTTATGAAGGGGCGGAAGGCTACACCTTC.

V is TRBV7-2 and J is TRBJ2-5; the D is unclear. Germline V gene sequence: CDR1 SGHTA, CDR2 FQGNSA. The V and J ends lost 0 bases and 2 bases respectively, with 4 bases between them. The CDR3 length is 13 residues. This chain's CDR3 is CASSLALQETQYF. The CDR3 DNA sequence: TGTGCCAGCAGCTTAGCCCTTCAAGAGACCCAGTACTTC.

By frequency in the sample, this clonotype is medium-sized. V gene TRBV11-3 combines with J gene TRBJ2-3; 10 nucleotides line up with TRBD2. Per germline, CDR1 SGHNT and CDR2 YENEEA. The ends lost 1 base at V and 5 bases at J; junction bases unmatched: 6. The CDR3 has 16 amino acids. The CDR3, as DNA: TGTGCCAGCAGCTTAGGGGCTAGCGGGAGAGTAGATACGCAGTATTTT. As protein: CASSLGASGRVDTQYF.

The DNA for the CDR3 is TGTGCCAGCAGCTTGCTTGACAGGGGGCTCGGAAACACCATATATTTT. This gives the protein CASSLLDRGLGNTIYF. V and J are TRBV5-4 and TRBJ1-3; 10 bases fit TRBD1. V dropped 1 base and J dropped 4; count of bases not matched to a gene: 5. This CDR3 comprises 16 residues. Per germline, CDR1 SGHNT and CDR2 YYREEE (reference sequence).

This clonotype was counted a few times. V and J are TRBV12-3 or TRBV12-4 and TRBJ1-3; D gene ambiguous. Trimming removed 7 bases at V and 3 bases at J, with 13 bases between. The CDR3 covers 14 residues. Here the CDR3 DNA reads TGTGCCAGCACCCAAGGGTTTCATGGAAACACCATATATTTT. This sequence encodes CASTQGFHGNTIYF.

This clonotype rates as medium-sized. V is TRBV19 and J is TRBJ2-7, with TRBD2 identical over 10 bases. This CDR3 comprises 16 residues. Germline-derived CDR1 and CDR2 are LNHDA and SQIVND (reference sequence). V was clipped by 3 bases and J by 2 bases; unmatched bases: 7. Here the CDR3 reads CASSIQGLATPYEQYF. The CDR3 region has the DNA TGTGCCAGTAGTATTCAGGGACTAGCGACTCCCTACGAGCAGTACTTC.

This clonotype is medium-sized (0.01 to 0.1%) in the sample. The chain combines TRBV6-5 with TRBJ2-5; D might be TRBD1 (6 bases). Trimming left V 3 bases short and J 1 base short, with 12 bases between. The CDR3 contains 15 residues. In germline, CDR1 is MNHEY, CDR2 SVGAGI. DNA of the CDR3: TGTGCCAGCAGTTATACGACAGGCGTCCAAGAGACCCAGTACTTC. This translates into CASSYTTGVQETQYF.

J is TRBJ2-5 and V is TRBV7-9, with D possibly matching TRBD1 (5 bases). In germline, CDR1 is SEHNR, CDR2 FQNEAQ (reference sequence). This CDR3 comprises 17 residues. The ends were cut back, 1 base at V and 4 bases at J, with 19 bases in the middle. The CDR3 loop is CASSLVVSGSEIETQYF. CDR3 in DNA: TGTGCCAGCAGCTTAGTCGTGTCAGGGTCGGAGATAGAGACCCAGTACTTC.

This clonotype occurred a few times. The chain is built from TRBV30 and TRBJ1-4, with no clear D. Germline V lookup: CDR1 GTSNPN, CDR2 SVGIG (reference sequence). V lost 4 bases and J lost 4, with 10 bases in between. The CDR3 extends over 13 amino acids. CDR3 sequence: CAWNRQLNEKLFF. The CDR3 DNA reads TGTGCCTGGAATAGGCAGCTTAATGAAAAACTGTTTTTT.

This clonotype occurred a few times. V gene TRBV5-1 combines with J gene TRBJ2-2; 11 positions agree with TRBD2. The V segment lost 4 bases and the J segment 2 bases; nucleotides outside the gene matches: 4. This CDR3 is 16 amino acids long. CDR1 is SGHRS and CDR2 is YFSETQ in the germline V gene. This chain's CDR3 is CASSALAGANTGELFF. CDR3 DNA sequence: TGCGCCAGCAGCGCACTAGCGGGAGCTAACACCGGGGAGCTGTTTTTT.

Note on this clonotype: Likely a read error: the CDR3 ends without its conserved phenylalanine or tryptophan. It is unclear where the CDR3 begins or ends on the DNA, so no DNA is shown, and the CDR3 is as TCRdb lists it. The J gene is TRBJ1-1, the V gene TRBV6-5. The V gene's germline CDR1 is MNHEY and CDR2 SVGAGI. The CDR3 is made up of 8 amino acids, end residues included. CDR3: CASPVPFL.

This rearrangement joins TRBV11-3 to TRBJ2-3; D uncertain. The CDR3 contains 16 residues. Trimming removed 3 bases at V and 0 bases at J, with 13 bases between. Germline V gene data show CDR1 as SGHNT and CDR2 as YENEEA. CDR3 in amino acids: CASSFSTSPSTDTQYF. CDR3 in DNA: TGTGCCAGCAGCTTCTCCACGTCCCCAAGCACAGATACGCAGTATTTT.

This clonotype is categorized as medium-sized (0.01 to 0.1%). The chain links TRBV27 to TRBJ2-7; no definite D call. The CDR3 contains 16 residues. Trimming shortened V by 6 bases and J by 4 bases, and 22 bases separated the two germline ends. Germline V gene data show CDR1 as MNHEY and CDR2 as SMNVEV (reference sequence). CDR3 amino acids: CASRRPAAPGTYEQYF. CDR3 sequence (DNA): TGTGCCAGCAGACGCCCCGCGGCTCCGGGCACATACGAGCAGTACTTC.

By proportion, this clonotype is medium-sized. This chain links TRBV29-1 with TRBJ1-2; D is unresolved. V was clipped by 4 bases and J by 0 bases, with 9 bases between them. The CDR3 totals 13 residues. CDR1 SQVTM and CDR2 ANQGSEA come from the germline V gene. CDR3 protein: CSVASETNYGYTF. The CDR3 DNA sequence: TGCAGCGTTGCGTCAGAGACTAACTATGGCTACACCTTC.

This clonotype ranks as medium-sized (0.01 to 0.1%). V gene TRBV19 combines with J gene TRBJ2-1; TRBD2 is a possible D gene (6 bases). The CDR3 contains 15 residues. Germline CDR1 is LNHDA and CDR2 is SQIVND (reference sequence). Deletions cut 3 bases from V and 2 bases from J, with 11 bases between. The DNA of the CDR3 is TGTGCCAGTAGTATCGGCGGGACTGCCTACAATGAGCAGTTCTTC. It is translated as CASSIGGTAYNEQFF.

This clonotype counts as medium-sized (0.01 to 0.1%). The J gene is TRBJ2-2, the V gene TRBV18; the D is unclear. This CDR3 comprises 15 residues. V lost 1 base and J 3 bases, leaving 9 bases between the germline ends. From germline, CDR1 is KGHSH and CDR2 LQKENI. CDR3 nucleotide sequence: TGTGCCAGCTCACCACAGGGTGGTGACACCGGGGAGCTGTTTTTT. This encodes CASSPQGGDTGELFF.

V and J are TRBV27 and TRBJ2-5; 14 nucleotides agree with TRBD2. The J segment lost 4 bases and the V segment lost 3 bases, leaving 13 bases of the junction unmatched. The CDR3 has 19 amino acids. CDR1 is MNHEY, CDR2 SMNVEV, per germline (reference sequence). The CDR3 loop is CASSFYGTSGGFSTETQYF. As DNA, the CDR3 is TGTGCCAGCAGTTTTTACGGGACTAGCGGGGGATTTTCTACAGAGACCCAGTACTTC.

This clonotype is termed medium-sized (0.01 to 0.1%). The chain couples TRBV19 to TRBJ1-1; TRBD1 is a possible D gene (6 bases). With 5 bases removed from V and 0 bases from J, the gap between germline ends came to 10 bases. This CDR3 has 14 residues. CDR1 and CDR2 (germline): LNHDA, SQIVND (reference sequence). CDR3 region: CASSEGQMNTEAFF. The CDR3 nucleotides are TGTGCCAGTAGTGAAGGACAGATGAACACTGAAGCTTTCTTT.

The chain employs TRBV5-1 and TRBJ2-5; 9 bases align to TRBD2. The V segment lost 3 bases and the J segment 3 bases; nucleotides outside the gene matches: 9. The germline V gene has CDR1 SGHRS and CDR2 YFSETQ. This CDR3 region has 16 residues. CDR3 DNA sequence: TGCGCCAGCAGCTCCGATCGACTAGCGGAGGAAGAGACCCAGTACTTC. Protein: CASSSDRLAEEETQYF.

This chain connects TRBV20-1 to TRBJ1-2, with 7 bases aligning to TRBD1. V shed 2 bases, J shed 3 bases, and the junction held 3 bases outside the gene matches. Germline CDR1 DFQATT, CDR2 SNEGSKA (reference sequence). This CDR3 spans 13 amino acids. CDR3 bases: TGCAGTGCTAGATCCGGGACAGACTATGGCTACACCTTC. It translates to CSARSGTDYGYTF.

This clonotype was recorded many times. The chain is built from TRBV6-2 or TRBV6-3 and TRBJ2-1; 9 bases fit TRBD2. V trimming: 0 bases; J trimming: 6 bases; junction bases outside the gene matches: 18. In germline, CDR1 is MNHEY, CDR2 SVGEGT. The CDR3 length is 20 residues. The CDR3 protein is CASSYSNRAAGGRPVNEQFF. DNA of the CDR3: TGTGCCAGCAGTTACTCCAACAGGGCGGCGGGAGGGCGCCCAGTCAATGAGCAGTTCTTC.

The chain uses TRBV12-3 or TRBV12-4 and TRBJ2-5; tentatively, D is TRBD1 (6 bases). V was pared by 4 bases and J by 2 bases, with 11 bases between. The CDR3 has 14 residues. The CDR3 DNA follows: TGTGCCAGCAGTTCTCTAGACAGGCAAGAGACCCAGTACTTC. As protein: CASSSLDRQETQYF.

This clonotype was observed many times. This chain connects TRBV18 to TRBJ1-3; D gene ambiguous. CDR1 and CDR2 from the germline V gene are KGHSH and LQKENI. This CDR3 is built from 14 residues. V lost 4 bases, J lost 0 bases, and 7 bases lay in between. This CDR3 reads CASSRGYSGNTIYF. CDR3 DNA sequence: TGTGCCAGCTCACGAGGGTACTCTGGAAACACCATATATTTT.

This chain uses TRBV27 with TRBJ2-7, with D tentatively TRBD1 (7 bases). This CDR3 spans 13 amino acids. Germline CDR1 reads MNHEY; CDR2 reads SMNVEV (reference sequence). The V and J ends lost 5 bases and 2 bases respectively, with 10 bases between them. CDR3 in amino acids: CASSRRGAYEQYF. In DNA, the CDR3 is TGTGCCAGCAGTCGCAGGGGGGCCTACGAGCAGTACTTC.

The V call is TRBV7-2, the J call TRBJ2-1; D gene ambiguous. Trimming pared 1 base from V and 6 bases from J, leaving 4 bases between. Per germline, CDR1 SGHTA and CDR2 FQGNSA. This CDR3 has 12 residues. CDR3 sequence reads: CASSLVGNEQFF. CDR3 coding DNA: TGTGCCAGCAGCTTAGTGGGCAATGAGCAGTTCTTC. The variable domain in full, completed from reference TRBV7-2 and TRBJ2-1, reads GAGVSQSPSNKVTEKGKDVELRCDPISGHTALYWYRQSLGQGLEFLIYFQGNSAPDKSGLPSDRFSAERTGGSVSTLTIQRTQQEDSAVYLCASSLVGNEQFFGPGTRLTVL.